This TCR beta chain is from a study of T-cell reconstitution after alpha-beta-depleted transplantation in children. This clonotype was counted ten times or more. CDR1 SGHTA and CDR2 FQGNSA come from the germline V gene. This CDR3 has 13 amino acids. Trimming took 5 bases from V and 8 from J; bases not matched to a gene: 7. Molecular barcoding with unique molecular identifiers was used for the TCRbeta library. TCRdb used MiXCR to reprocess the PCR reads, holding one entry per CDR3 protein. The table includes over 200,000 distinct CDR3 sequences, about a tenth detected once. The sequence derives from a child under two years old with acute myeloid leukemia, due to receive a stem cell transplant. The sample was PBMCs, taken before TCRalphabeta/CD19-depleted stem cell transplant. The chain employs TRBV7-2 and TRBJ1-2; 8 bases map to TRBD1. The CDR3 nucleotides are TGTGCCAGCAGCGATGACAGGGGCAGGGGCTACACCTTC. Translation: CASSDDRGRGYTF. Combining the CDR3 with reference TRBV7-2 and TRBJ1-2 gives the whole variable domain GAGVSQSPSNKVTEKGKDVELRCDPISGHTALYWYRQSLGQGLEFLIYFQGNSAPDKSGLPSDRFSAERTGGSVSTLTIQRTQQEDSAVYLCASSDDRGRGYTFGSGTRLTVV.